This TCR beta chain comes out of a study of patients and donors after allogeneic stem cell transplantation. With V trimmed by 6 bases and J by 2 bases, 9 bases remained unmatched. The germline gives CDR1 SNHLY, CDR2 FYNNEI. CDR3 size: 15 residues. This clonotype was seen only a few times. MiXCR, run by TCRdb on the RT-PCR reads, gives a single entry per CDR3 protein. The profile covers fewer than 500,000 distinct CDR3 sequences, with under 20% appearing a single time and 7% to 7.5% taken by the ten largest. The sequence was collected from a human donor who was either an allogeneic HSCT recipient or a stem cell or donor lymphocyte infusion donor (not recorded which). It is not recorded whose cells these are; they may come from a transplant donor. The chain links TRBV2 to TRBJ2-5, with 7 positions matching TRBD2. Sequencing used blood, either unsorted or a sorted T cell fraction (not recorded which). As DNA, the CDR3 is TGTGCCAGCAGAGTCAGCGGGGCTCGTCAAGAGACCCAGTACTTC. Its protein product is CASRVSGARQETQYF.